A selection of T cell receptor beta chains follows, all from one sample in a study of control samples from healthy donors and cancer patients. Assay: immunoSEQ multiplex PCR; the TCRdb copy retains only in-frame clones and omits some. This sample has 140,000 or so clones, with more than 85% found just once. Specimen: blood. These receptors were obtained from a man younger than 45 in good health. The CDR3 runs from the conserved cysteine through the conserved F or W. A D gene is named only where the DNA matches it firmly. Clone sizes are given selectively: once, few, many, or a class where the clone is expanded.

D gene	V gene	clone size	J gene	CDR3 DNA	CDR3 protein
NA	TRBV11-2	once	TRBJ1-6	TGTGCCAGCAGCTTTTTTAGTGGGAGCTCCTATAATTCACCCCTCCACTTT	CASSFFSGSSYNSPLHF
TRBD2	TRBV12-5	NA	TRBJ2-3	TGTGCTAGTGGCCCCCTAGCGGGGGGGCTAAATACGCAGTATTTT	CASGPLAGGLNTQYF
NA	TRBV19	NA	TRBJ1-1	TGTGCCAGTAGTATGGGGGTCGAAGCTTTCTTT	CASSMGVEAFF
NA	TRBV5-6	NA	TRBJ1-2	TGTGCCAGCAGCTTGGCCTCGGGCTACACCTTC	CASSLASGYTF
NA	TRBV30	NA	TRBJ1-2	TGTGCCTGGAGTGTGAGGGGAGGGGATGGCTACACCTTC	CAWSVRGGDGYTF
NA	TRBV7-9	NA	TRBJ1-2	TGTGCCAGCAGCCCCATCCGCCAGGGGCGAGGCTACACCTTC	CASSPIRQGRGYTF
NA	TRBV11-3	NA	TRBJ2-1	TGTGCCAGCAGTTCCCCTAGGGGGAGTGAGCAGTTCTTC	CASSSPRGSEQFF
TRBD1	TRBV30	NA	TRBJ2-7	TGTGCCTGGAGTCGGGACAGAGCCTACGAGCAGTACTTC	CAWSRDRAYEQYF
NA	TRBV6-2/TRBV6-3	NA	TRBJ2-5	TGTGCCAGCAGTTACAGGGATCGCCTCCAAGAGACCCAGTACTTC	CASSYRDRLQETQYF
TRBD1	TRBV5-6	NA	TRBJ2-2	TGTGCCAGCAGCTTAGGGGACAGGGGGCGAATGACCGGGGAGCTGTTTTTT	CASSLGDRGRMTGELFF
NA	TRBV7-9	NA	TRBJ2-7	TGTGCCAGCAGCTCGGACATGAGCTCCTACGAGCAGTACTTC	CASSSDMSSYEQYF
TRBD1	TRBV18	NA	TRBJ1-2	TGTGCCAGCTCCCCTGGACAGGGGGCGAATGGCTACACCTTC	CASSPGQGANGYTF
NA	TRBV29-1	NA	TRBJ1-2	TGCAGCGTTTTAGTCCAATATGGCTACACCTTC	CSVLVQYGYTF
NA	TRBV7-8	NA	TRBJ1-3	TGTGCCAGCAGCTTACAAGGGGGGACTGGAAACACCATATATTTT	CASSLQGGTGNTIYF